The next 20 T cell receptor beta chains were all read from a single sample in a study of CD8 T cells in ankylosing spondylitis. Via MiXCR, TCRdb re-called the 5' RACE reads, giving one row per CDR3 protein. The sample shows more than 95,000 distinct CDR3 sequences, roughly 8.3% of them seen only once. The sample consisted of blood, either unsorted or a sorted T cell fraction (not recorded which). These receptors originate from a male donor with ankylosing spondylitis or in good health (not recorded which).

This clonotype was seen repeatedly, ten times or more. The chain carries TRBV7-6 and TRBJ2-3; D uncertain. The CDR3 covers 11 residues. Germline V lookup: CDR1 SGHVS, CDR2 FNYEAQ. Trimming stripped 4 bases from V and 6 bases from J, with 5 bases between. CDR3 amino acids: CASSSRDTQYF. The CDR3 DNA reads TGTGCCAGCAGCTCTCGTGATACGCAGTATTTT.

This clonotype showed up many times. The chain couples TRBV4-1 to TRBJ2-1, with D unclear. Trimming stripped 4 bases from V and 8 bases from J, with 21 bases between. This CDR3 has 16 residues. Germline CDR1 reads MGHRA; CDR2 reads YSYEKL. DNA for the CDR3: TGCGCCAGCAGCCCATCCGGGTACACTACCTCGGATGAGCAGTTCTTC. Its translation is CASSPSGYTTSDEQFF.

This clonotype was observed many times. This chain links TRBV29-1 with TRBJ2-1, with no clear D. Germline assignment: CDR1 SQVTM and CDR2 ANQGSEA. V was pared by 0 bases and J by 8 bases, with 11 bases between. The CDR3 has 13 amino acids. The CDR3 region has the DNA TGCAGCGTTGAAGACCAGGTCTCCGATGAGCAGTTCTTC. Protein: CSVEDQVSDEQFF.

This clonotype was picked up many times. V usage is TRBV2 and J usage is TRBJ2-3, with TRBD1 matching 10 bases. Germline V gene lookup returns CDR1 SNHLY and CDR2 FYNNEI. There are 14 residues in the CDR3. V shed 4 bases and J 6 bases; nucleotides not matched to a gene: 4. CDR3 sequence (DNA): TGTGCCAGCAGTGTGGGACAGGGGTATGATACGCAGTATTTT. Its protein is CASSVGQGYDTQYF.

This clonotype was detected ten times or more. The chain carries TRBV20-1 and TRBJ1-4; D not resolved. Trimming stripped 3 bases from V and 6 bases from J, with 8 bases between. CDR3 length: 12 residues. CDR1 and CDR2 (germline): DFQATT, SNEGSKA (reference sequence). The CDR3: CSARGRDEKLFF. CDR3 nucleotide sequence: TGCAGTGCTAGGGGGAGGGATGAAAAACTGTTTTTT.

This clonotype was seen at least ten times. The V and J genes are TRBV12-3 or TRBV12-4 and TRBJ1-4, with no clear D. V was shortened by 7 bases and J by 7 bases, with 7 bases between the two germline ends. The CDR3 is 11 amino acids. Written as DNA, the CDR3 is TGTGCCAGCACCCGGAGTGAAAAACTGTTTTTT. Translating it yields CASTRSEKLFF.

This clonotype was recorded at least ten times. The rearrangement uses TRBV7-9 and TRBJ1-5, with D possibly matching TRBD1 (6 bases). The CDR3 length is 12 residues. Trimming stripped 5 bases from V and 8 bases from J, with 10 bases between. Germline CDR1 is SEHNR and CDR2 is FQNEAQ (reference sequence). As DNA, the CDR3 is TGTGCCAGCAGCCGGGGGCCGGAGCCCCAGCATTTT. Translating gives CASSRGPEPQHF. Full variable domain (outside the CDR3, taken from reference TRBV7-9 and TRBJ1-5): DTGVSQNPRHKITKRGQNVTFRCDPISEHNRLYWYRQTLGQGPEFLTYFQNEAQLEKSRLLSDRFSAERPKGSFSTLEIQRTEQGDSAMYLCASSRGPEPQHFGDGTRLSIL.

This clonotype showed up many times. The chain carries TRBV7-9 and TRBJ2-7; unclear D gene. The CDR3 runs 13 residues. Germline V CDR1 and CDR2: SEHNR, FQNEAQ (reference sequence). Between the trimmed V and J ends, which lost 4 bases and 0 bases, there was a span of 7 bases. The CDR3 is CASSSLSSYEQYF. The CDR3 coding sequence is TGTGCCAGCAGCTCACTGAGCTCCTACGAGCAGTACTTC.

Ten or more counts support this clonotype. CDR3 DNA: TGTGCCAGCAGTCCCCTGACAGGATGGTATGGCTACACCTTC. Translation: CASSPLTGWYGYTF. The chain links TRBV6-2 or TRBV6-3 to TRBJ1-2; a weak D match, TRBD1 (6 bases). The V and J ends lost 5 bases and 5 bases respectively, with 15 bases between them. There are 14 residues in the CDR3. Germline V gene data show CDR1 as MNHEY and CDR2 as SVGEGT.

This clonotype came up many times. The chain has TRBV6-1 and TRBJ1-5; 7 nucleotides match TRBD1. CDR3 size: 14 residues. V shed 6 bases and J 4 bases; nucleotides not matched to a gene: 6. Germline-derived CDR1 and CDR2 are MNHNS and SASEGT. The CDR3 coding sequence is TGTGCCAGCAGCCAGGGACAGCTGAATCAGCCCCAGCATTTT. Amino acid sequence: CASSQGQLNQPQHF.

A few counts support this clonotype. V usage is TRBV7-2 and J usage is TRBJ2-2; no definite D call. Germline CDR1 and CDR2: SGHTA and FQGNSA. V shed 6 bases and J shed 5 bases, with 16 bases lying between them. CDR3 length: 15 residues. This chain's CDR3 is CASRQTPRATGELFF. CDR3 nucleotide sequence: TGTGCCAGCAGACAAACCCCCCGGGCGACCGGGGAGCTGTTTTTT.

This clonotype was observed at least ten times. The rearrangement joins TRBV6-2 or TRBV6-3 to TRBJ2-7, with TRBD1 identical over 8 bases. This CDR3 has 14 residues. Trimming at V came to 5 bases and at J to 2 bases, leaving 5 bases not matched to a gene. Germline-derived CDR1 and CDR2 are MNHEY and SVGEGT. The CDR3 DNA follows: TGTGCCAGCAGTGGACAACAGGGGGCCTACGAGCAGTACTTC. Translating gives CASSGQQGAYEQYF.

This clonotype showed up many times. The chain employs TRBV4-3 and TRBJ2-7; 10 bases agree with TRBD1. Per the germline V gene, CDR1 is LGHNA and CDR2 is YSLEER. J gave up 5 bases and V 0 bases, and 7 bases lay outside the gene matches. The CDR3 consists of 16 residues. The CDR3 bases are TGCGCCAGCAGCCAAGACGTGCCCGGGACAGGGGACGAGCAGTACTTC. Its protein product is CASSQDVPGTGDEQYF.

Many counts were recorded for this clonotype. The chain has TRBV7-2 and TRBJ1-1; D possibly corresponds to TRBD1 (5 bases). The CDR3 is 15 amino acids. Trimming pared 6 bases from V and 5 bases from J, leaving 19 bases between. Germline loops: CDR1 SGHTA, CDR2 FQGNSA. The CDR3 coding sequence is TGTGCCAGCAGTGTAGCTACAGGCCCAGGGACTGAAGCTTTCTTT. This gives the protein CASSVATGPGTEAFF.

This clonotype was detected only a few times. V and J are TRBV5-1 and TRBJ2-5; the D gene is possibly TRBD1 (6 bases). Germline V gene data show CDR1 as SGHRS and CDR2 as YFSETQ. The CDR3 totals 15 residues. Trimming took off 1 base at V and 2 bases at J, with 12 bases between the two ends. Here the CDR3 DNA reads TGCGCCAGCAGCTTGTTACAGGGTGGGCAAGAGACCCAGTACTTC. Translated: CASSLLQGGQETQYF. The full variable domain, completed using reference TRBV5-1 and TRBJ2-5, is KAGVTQTPRYLIKTRGQQVTLSCSPISGHRSVSWYQQTPGQGLQFLFEYFSETQRNKGNFPGRFSGRQFSNSRSEMNVSTLELGDSALYLCASSLLQGGQETQYFGPGTRLLVL.

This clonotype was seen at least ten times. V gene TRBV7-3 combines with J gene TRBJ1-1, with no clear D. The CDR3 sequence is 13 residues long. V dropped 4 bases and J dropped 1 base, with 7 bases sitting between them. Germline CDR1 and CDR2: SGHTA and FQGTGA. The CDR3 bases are TGTGCCAGCAGCTGGAGTAAGAACACTGAAGCTTTCTTT. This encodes CASSWSKNTEAFF. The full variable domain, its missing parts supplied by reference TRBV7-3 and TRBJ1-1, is GAGVSQTPSNKVTEKGKYVELRCDPISGHTALYWYRQSLGQGPEFLIYFQGTGAADDSGLPNDRFFAVRPEGSVSTLKIQRTERGDSAVYLCASSWSKNTEAFFGQGTRLTVV.

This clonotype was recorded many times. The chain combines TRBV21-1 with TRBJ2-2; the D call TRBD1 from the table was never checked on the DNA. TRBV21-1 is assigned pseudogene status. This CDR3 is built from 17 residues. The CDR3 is CASSKFKPDTNTGELFF. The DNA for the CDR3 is TGTGCCAGCAGCAAATTTAAGCCGGACACGAACACCGGGGAGCTGTTTTTT.

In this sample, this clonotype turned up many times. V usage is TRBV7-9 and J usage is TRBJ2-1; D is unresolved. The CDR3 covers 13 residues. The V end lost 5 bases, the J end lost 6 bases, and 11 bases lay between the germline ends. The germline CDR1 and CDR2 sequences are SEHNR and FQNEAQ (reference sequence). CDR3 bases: TGTGCCAGCAGCACTGCAGGTTTCAATGAGCAGTTCTTC. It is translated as CASSTAGFNEQFF. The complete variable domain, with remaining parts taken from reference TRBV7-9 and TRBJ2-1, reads DTGVSQNPRHKITKRGQNVTFRCDPISEHNRLYWYRQTLGQGPEFLTYFQNEAQLEKSRLLSDRFSAERPKGSFSTLEIQRTEQGDSAMYLCASSTAGFNEQFFGPGTRLTVL.

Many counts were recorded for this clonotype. For the CDR3, the DNA is TGCAGTGCTAGACTAACGGAGGACCTTTGGGGCTATGGCTACACCTTC. Protein sequence: CSARLTEDLWGYGYTF. This sequence joins TRBV20-1 and TRBJ1-2; no definite D call. In germline, CDR1 is DFQATT, CDR2 SNEGSKA (reference sequence). This CDR3 region has 16 residues. The germline V and J ends were trimmed by 2 bases and 4 bases, with 20 bases remaining between them.

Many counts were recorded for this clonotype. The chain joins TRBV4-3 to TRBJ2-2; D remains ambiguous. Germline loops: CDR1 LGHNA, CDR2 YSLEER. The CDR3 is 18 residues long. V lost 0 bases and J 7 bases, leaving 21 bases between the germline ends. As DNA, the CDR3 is TGCGCCAGCAGCCAAGAAAGGATCGACCGAGAGCTCAGCGGGGAGCTGTTTTTT. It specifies CASSQERIDRELSGELFF.